These T cell receptor beta chains were read from a single sample in a study of blood T cell repertoires in COVID-19. Libraries were prepared by immunoSEQ multiplex PCR; TCRdb keeps only in-frame clonotypes and omits some of them. This sample has 130,000 to 150,000 clones, with roughly 90% found just once. Source material: PBMCs or T cells enriched from blood (not recorded which). Receptor source: a young woman with acute COVID-19. The CDR3 runs from the conserved cysteine through the conserved F or W. The D gene is left open where the match is weak. Expanded clones get a size class; other rows say once, few or many, or leave the size out.

v_call	d_call	j_call	clone_size	cdr3_nt	cdr3_aa
TRBV9	.	TRBJ2-6	.	TGTGCCAGCAGCGTAAATAGGAGGAACTCTGGGGCCAACGTCCTGACTTTC	CASSVNRRNSGANVLTF
TRBV14	.	TRBJ2-2	medium-sized	TGTGCCAGCAGCCAAGATCTCCTAGCTAACCGACCCGGGGAGCTGTTTTTT	CASSQDLLANRPGELFF
TRBV28	TRBD1	TRBJ1-1	.	TGTGCCAGCAGTTTCACCCTCGCAGGGGGATCCTTGGACACTGAAGCTTTCTTT	CASSFTLAGGSLDTEAFF
TRBV18	.	TRBJ1-4	once	TGTGCCAGCTCACCGAAGATGGACGGGAGGTATAATGAAAAACTGTTTTTT	CASSPKMDGRYNEKLFF
TRBV4-3	.	TRBJ1-3	medium-sized	TGCGCCAGCAGCCAAAACAAAGCAGGGTCCGACACCATATATTTT	CASSQNKAGSDTIYF
TRBV20-1	.	TRBJ1-1	once	TGCGGAGAGAAGATGAACACTGAAGCTTTCTTT	CGEKMNTEAFF
TRBV28	TRBD2	TRBJ2-1	once	TGTGCCAGCAAAGAGCAAGCGGGAGGGAACAATGAGCAGTTCTTC	CASKEQAGGNNEQFF
TRBV19	.	TRBJ2-3	.	TGTGCCAGTAGTCTTAGCACAGATACGCAGTATTTT	CASSLSTDTQYF
TRBV7-8	.	TRBJ2-1	.	TGTGCCAGCAGCTTAGTTTTTTATGCGGTGAGCTCCTACAATGAGCAGTTCTTC	CASSLVFYAVSSYNEQFF
TRBV9	TRBD1	TRBJ1-2	.	TGTGCCAGCAGCGCCTCACAGGGGCGTAACTATGGCTACACCTTC	CASSASQGRNYGYTF
TRBV7-9	TRBD2	TRBJ2-7	.	TGTGCCAGCAGCGGTGGCGGGAGGGCCCTATCCCACGAGCAGTACTTC	CASSGGGRALSHEQYF
TRBV7-2	.	TRBJ2-2	.	TGTGCCAGCAGCTTAGGACGGAGGGAGTTCCCCGTGAGGTTTTTT	CASSLGRREFPVRFF
TRBV27	.	TRBJ1-5	.	TGTGCCAGCAGCCCAAGCCAAGGGGCGGTTGAGCAGCCCCAGCATTTT	CASSPSQGAVEQPQHF
TRBV7-2	.	TRBJ1-1	.	TGTGCCAGCAGCTTAGTAGGCAGGGGTGGCACTGAAGCTTTCTTT	CASSLVGRGGTEAFF
TRBV3-1/TRBV3-2	TRBD1	TRBJ1-1	.	TGTGCCAGCAGTTCGACAGGGGGCACTGAAGCTTTCTTT	CASSSTGGTEAFF
TRBV28	TRBD1	TRBJ1-2	.	TGTGCCAGCAGTTTTGGGACAGGGGGGGAAGGCTACACCTTC	CASSFGTGGEGYTF
TRBV5-6	TRBD2	TRBJ2-6	.	TGTGCCAGCAGCGGGGGACTAGCGGTACTCTCTGGGGCCAACGTCCTGACTTTC	CASSGGLAVLSGANVLTF
TRBV5-6	TRBD2	TRBJ2-7	.	TGTGCCAGCAGCTTGGGGCGGGAGAGGGAGCAGTACTTC	CASSLGREREQYF
TRBV2	TRBD2	TRBJ2-5	.	TGTGCCAGCGGAATAGCGGGTTTAGAGACCCAGTACTTC	CASGIAGLETQYF
TRBV21-1	.	TRBJ2-6	.	TGTGCCAGCAGCAAAAGGGACAGGGGATTCACTCTATGTGGGGCCAACGTCCTGACTTTC	CASSKRDRGFTLCGANVLTF
TRBV15	.	TRBJ1-1	.	TGTGCCACCAGGATTCTCCCAGGGTGGCGGAACACTGAAGCTTTCTTT	CATRILPGWRNTEAFF
TRBV19	.	TRBJ1-4	.	TGTGCCAGTAGTAACGGACGGAGGGATAATGAAAAACTGTTTTTT	CASSNGRRDNEKLFF